The 19 T cell receptor beta chains below come from one sample, sequenced in a study of metastatic and nonmetastatic thyroid tumors. TCRdb recomputed clones from the PCR reads via MiXCR. Among tens of thousands of clones listed, 16% were seen once. No treatment of any kind had been given to any patient before thyroid surgery. The sample consisted of blood. These receptor sequences come from a female donor with papillary thyroid cancer or a benign thyroid nodule (not recorded which). Some clones in this sample may be carry-over from other donors' samples.

This clone occurred once. V gene TRBV5-1 combines with J gene TRBJ1-6; tentatively, D is TRBD1 (5 bases). V was trimmed by 2 bases and J by 7 bases, leaving 10 bases between them. Germline V CDR1 and CDR2: SGHRS, YFSETQ. The CDR3 contains 14 residues. DNA for the CDR3: TGCGCCAGCAGCTTCGGGACTGGAAATTCACCCCTCCACTTT. The encoded protein is CASSFGTGNSPLHF.

At least ten counts were recorded for this clone. This chain uses TRBV20-1 with TRBJ2-1; weak D call: TRBD2 (5 bases). The CDR3 extends over 15 amino acids. Germline lookup yields CDR1 DFQATT and CDR2 SNEGSKA (reference sequence). V was cut by 4 bases and J by 0 bases, with 13 bases left in between. The CDR3 DNA is TGCAGTGCTATGGCTAGCCGGAGCTCCTACAATGAGCAGTTCTTC. Amino acid sequence: CSAMASRSSYNEQFF.

The chain recombines TRBV11-2 with TRBJ2-7; no clear D gene. Per the germline V gene, CDR1 is SGHAT and CDR2 is FQNNGV. The CDR3 extends over 15 amino acids. The ends were cut back, 6 bases at V and 0 bases at J, with 15 bases in the middle. The CDR3 DNA reads TGTGCCAGCAGACCCGCCCCACGGAGCTCCTACGAGCAGTACTTC. Translated, it gives CASRPAPRSSYEQYF. Looking up the rest from reference TRBV11-2 and TRBJ2-7 gives the full variable domain: EAGVAQSPRYKIIEKRQSVAFWCNPISGHATLYWYQQILGQGPKLLIQFQNNGVVDDSQLPKDRFSAERLKGVDSTLKIQPAKLEDSAVYLCASRPAPRSSYEQYFGPGTRLTVT.

This clone appeared many times. This chain joins TRBV11-2 and TRBJ2-7; 8 bases are shared with TRBD2. The CDR3 has 13 amino acids. Trimming took 5 bases from V and 4 from J; bases not matched to a gene: 4. CDR1 is SGHAT, CDR2 FQNNGV, per germline. The CDR3 DNA follows: TGTGCCAGCAGCCGGGGACTAGAGTACGAGCAGTACTTC. Its protein product is CASSRGLEYEQYF.

In its sample, this clone was seen many times. The chain recombines TRBV27 with TRBJ2-6; 9 bases align to TRBD1. Germline CDR1 reads MNHEY; CDR2 reads SMNVEV (reference sequence). J gave up 1 base and V 2 bases, and 3 bases lay outside the gene matches. This CDR3 has 17 residues. CDR3 sequence reads: CASSLRQGGSGANVLTF. Here the CDR3 DNA reads TGTGCCAGCAGTTTAAGACAGGGGGGGTCTGGGGCCAACGTCCTGACTTTC.

This clone was seen repeatedly, ten times or more. This chain connects TRBV4-2 to TRBJ1-5, with 8 nucleotides matching TRBD1. The CDR3 extends over 16 amino acids. Trimming cost V 0 bases and J 6 bases; bases outside gene matches: 7. The germline V gene encodes CDR1 LGHNA and CDR2 YNFKEQ. CDR3 in DNA: TGTGCCAGCAGCCAAGATCAGGGACAGGCCGGTCAGCCCCAGCATTTT. Its protein product is CASSQDQGQAGQPQHF.

This clone was found many times. The V and J genes are TRBV5-6 and TRBJ1-4; D unclear. The CDR3 consists of 15 residues. Germline CDR1 and CDR2: SGHDT and YYEEEE. V lost 1 base to trimming and J lost 8 bases, with 15 bases between them. The CDR3 loop is CASSLFDREEEKLFF. The CDR3 DNA follows: TGTGCCAGCAGCTTGTTTGACCGGGAAGAAGAAAAACTGTTTTTT.

The gene calls are TRBV28 and TRBJ2-5, with D hard to call. Germline assignment: CDR1 MDHEN and CDR2 SYDVKM. Trimming left V 3 bases short and J 1 base short, with 9 bases between. The CDR3 is made up of 14 amino acids. CDR3 sequence reads: CASSFVLGQETQYF. The CDR3 DNA sequence: TGTGCCAGCAGTTTTGTTCTGGGCCAAGAGACCCAGTACTTC.

J is TRBJ2-7 and V is TRBV27, with 9 positions matching TRBD2. Trimming removed 7 bases from V and 6 bases from J; junction bases left unmatched: 10. The CDR3 consists of 14 residues. Germline V gene lookup returns CDR1 MNHEY and CDR2 SMNVEV (reference sequence). The CDR3 reads CASKKGIAGAEQYF. The CDR3, as DNA: TGTGCCAGCAAAAAGGGAATAGCGGGAGCCGAGCAGTACTTC.

This clone showed up many times. This rearrangement joins TRBV11-2 to TRBJ1-4; D is unresolved. Germline V gene sequence: CDR1 SGHAT, CDR2 FQNNGV. The CDR3 is made up of 15 amino acids. Trimming stripped 1 base from V and 0 bases from J, with 6 bases between. In nucleotides, the CDR3 is TGTGCCAGCAGCTTAGGACAAGCAACTAATGAAAAACTGTTTTTT. This translates into CASSLGQATNEKLFF.

This clone is labeled medium-sized. The J gene is TRBJ2-7, the V gene TRBV20-1; a possible D gene is TRBD2 (6 bases). Per germline, CDR1 DFQATT and CDR2 SNEGSKA (reference sequence). The CDR3 length is 20 residues. Trimming removed 0 bases at V and 3 bases at J, with 30 bases between. The CDR3 DNA reads TGCAGTGCTAGAGATCTTGGGGACTCCGCGACGTCCAGGATGAGCTACGAGCAGTACTTC. Translation: CSARDLGDSATSRMSYEQYF.

This clone occurred many times. The chain combines TRBV6-1 with TRBJ2-1; TRBD2 matches at 7 bases. The junction had 18 bases not matched to a gene; V was cut back by 10 bases and J by 6 bases. CDR3 length: 16 amino acids. Germline V gene data show CDR1 as MNHNS and CDR2 as SASEGT. CDR3 protein: CAIAFLGGHHPNEQFF. CDR3 in DNA: TGTGCCATCGCCTTTCTGGGAGGGCATCACCCCAATGAGCAGTTCTTC.

The chain couples TRBV20-1 to TRBJ1-6, with 8 bases fitting TRBD1. The V and J ends lost 6 bases and 10 bases, in that order; junction bases with no gene match: 11. The CDR3 has 14 residues. Germline V gene data show CDR1 as DFQATT and CDR2 as SNEGSKA (reference sequence). The CDR3 DNA reads TGCAGTGCCCCCCCGACAGGGGTGGGGTCACCCCTCCACTTT. Amino acids: CSAPPTGVGSPLHF.

In its sample, this clone was seen many times. The chain is built from TRBV30 and TRBJ1-5; D remains unclear. This CDR3 has 15 amino acids. Germline CDR1 GTSNPN, CDR2 SVGIG (reference sequence). V was clipped by 6 bases and J by 2 bases, with 17 bases between them. The DNA of the CDR3 is TGTGCCTGCGGACCGGGTTTCCTCGGCAATCAGCCCCAGCATTTT. Protein product: CACGPGFLGNQPQHF.

This clone was counted many times. The chain has TRBV29-1 and TRBJ2-1; tentatively, D is TRBD2 (5 bases). Looked up from germline, CDR1 is SQVTM and CDR2 is ANQGSEA. The CDR3 spans 14 residues. V shed 0 bases and J shed 6 bases, with 12 bases lying between them. The CDR3, as DNA: TGCAGCGTTGAAGAAGGTGGGAGAAGCAATGAGCAGTTCTTC. Amino acids: CSVEEGGRSNEQFF.

In this sample, this clone turned up many times. The rearrangement links TRBV19 to TRBJ2-3; D may be TRBD1 (6 bases). Looked up from germline, CDR1 is LNHDA and CDR2 is SQIVND (reference sequence). The CDR3 has 15 amino acids. Trimming cost V 2 bases and J 3 bases, with 12 bases left between them. CDR3 region: CASSIFIQGTDTQYF. CDR3 bases: TGTGCCAGTAGTATATTTATACAGGGTACAGATACGCAGTATTTT.

The V and J genes are TRBV11-2 and TRBJ1-2; D is unresolved. The V and J ends lost 0 bases and 7 bases respectively, with 15 bases between them. Germline V gene lookup returns CDR1 SGHAT and CDR2 FQNNGV. There are 15 residues in the CDR3. CDR3 in amino acids: CASSLDPVIMGGYTF. The DNA for the CDR3 is TGTGCCAGCAGCTTAGATCCCGTAATTATGGGTGGCTACACCTTC.

This clone was counted many times. A read error may explain this, as a much larger clone is one base away. V and J are TRBV19 and TRBJ2-2; the D gene could be TRBD1 or TRBD2 (5 bases each). The germline gives CDR1 LNHDA, CDR2 SQIVND (reference sequence). The CDR3 has 13 residues. Trimming shortened V by 5 bases and J by 6 bases, and 10 bases separated the two germline ends. The CDR3 bases are TGTGCCAGTAGTCTAGGGACGTCCGGGGAGCTGTTTTTT. It codes for CASSLGTSGELFF.

A word on this clone: A much bigger clone sits one base away, suggesting this may be a read error. This chain links TRBV20-1 with TRBJ2-5; 11 nucleotides agree with TRBD2. The CDR3 runs to 13 residues. The ends lost 4 bases at V and 9 bases at J; junction bases unmatched: 7. Per the germline V gene, CDR1 is DFQATT and CDR2 is SNEGSKA (reference sequence). Written as DNA, the CDR3 is TGCAGTGCTACGGGACTAGCGGAGGGGTCCCAGTACTTC. Translating it yields CSATGLAEGSQYF.